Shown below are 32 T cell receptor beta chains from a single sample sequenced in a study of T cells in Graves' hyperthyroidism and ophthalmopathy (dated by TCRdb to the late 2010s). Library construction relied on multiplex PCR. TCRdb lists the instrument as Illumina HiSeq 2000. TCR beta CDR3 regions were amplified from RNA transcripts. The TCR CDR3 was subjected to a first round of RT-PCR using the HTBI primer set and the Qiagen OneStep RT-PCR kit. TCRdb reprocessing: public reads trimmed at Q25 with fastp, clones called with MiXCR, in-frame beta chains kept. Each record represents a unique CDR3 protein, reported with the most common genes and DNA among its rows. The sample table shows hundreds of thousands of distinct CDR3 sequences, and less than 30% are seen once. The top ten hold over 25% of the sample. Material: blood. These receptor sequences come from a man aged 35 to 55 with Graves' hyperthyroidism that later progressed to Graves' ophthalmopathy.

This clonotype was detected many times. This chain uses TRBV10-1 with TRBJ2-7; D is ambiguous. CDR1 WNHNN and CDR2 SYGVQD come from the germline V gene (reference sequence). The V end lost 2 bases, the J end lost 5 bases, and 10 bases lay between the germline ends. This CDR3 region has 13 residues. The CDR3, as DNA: TGCGCCAGCAGTGAGGGCGGTTTCGACGAGCAGTACTTC. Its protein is CASSEGGFDEQYF.

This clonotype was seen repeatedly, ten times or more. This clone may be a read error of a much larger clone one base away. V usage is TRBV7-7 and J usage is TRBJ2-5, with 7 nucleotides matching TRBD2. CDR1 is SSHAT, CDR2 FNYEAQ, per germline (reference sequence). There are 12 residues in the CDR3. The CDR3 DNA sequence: TGTGCTAGCAGCCCTTCTCGGGAGGCCCAGTACTTC. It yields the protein CASSPSREAQYF. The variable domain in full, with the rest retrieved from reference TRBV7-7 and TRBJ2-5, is GAGVSQSPRYKVTKRGQDVTLRCDPISSHATLYWYQQALGQGPEFLTYFNYEAQPDKSGLPSDRFSAERPEGSISTLTIQRTEQRDSAMYRCASSPSREAQYFGPGTRLLVL.

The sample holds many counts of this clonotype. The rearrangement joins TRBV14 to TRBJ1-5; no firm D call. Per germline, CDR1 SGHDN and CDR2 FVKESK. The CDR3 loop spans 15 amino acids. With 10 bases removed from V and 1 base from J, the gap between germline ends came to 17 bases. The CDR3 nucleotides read TGTGCCAAAAGCGGACGGCTTTGGAGCAATCAGCCCCAGCATTTT. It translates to CAKSGRLWSNQPQHF.

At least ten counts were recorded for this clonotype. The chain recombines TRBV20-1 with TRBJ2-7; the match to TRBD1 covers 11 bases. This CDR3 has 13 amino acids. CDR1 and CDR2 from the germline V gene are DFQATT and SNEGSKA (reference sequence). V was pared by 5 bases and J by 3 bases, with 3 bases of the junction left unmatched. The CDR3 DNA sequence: TGCAGTGCTGCGGGACAGGGGGACTACGAGCAGTACTTC. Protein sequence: CSAAGQGDYEQYF.

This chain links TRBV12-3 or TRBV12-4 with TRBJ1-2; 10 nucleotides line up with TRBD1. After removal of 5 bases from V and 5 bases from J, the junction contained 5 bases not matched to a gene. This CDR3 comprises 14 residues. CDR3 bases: TGTGCCAGCAGTCTCGGGACAGGGGTGTATGGCTACACCTTC. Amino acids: CASSLGTGVYGYTF.

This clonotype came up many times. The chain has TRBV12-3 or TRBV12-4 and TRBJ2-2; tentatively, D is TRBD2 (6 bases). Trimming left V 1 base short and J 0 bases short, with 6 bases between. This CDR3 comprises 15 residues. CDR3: CASSLGGANTGELFF. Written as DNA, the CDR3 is TGTGCCAGCAGTTTAGGCGGGGCGAACACCGGGGAGCTGTTTTTT.

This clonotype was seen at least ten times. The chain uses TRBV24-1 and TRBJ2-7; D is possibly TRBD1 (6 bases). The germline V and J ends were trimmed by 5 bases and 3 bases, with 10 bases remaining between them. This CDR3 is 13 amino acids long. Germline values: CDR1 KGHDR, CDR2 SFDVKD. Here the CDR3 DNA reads TGTGCCACCAGTGGACAGGACCACTACGAGCAGTACTTC. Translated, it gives CATSGQDHYEQYF.

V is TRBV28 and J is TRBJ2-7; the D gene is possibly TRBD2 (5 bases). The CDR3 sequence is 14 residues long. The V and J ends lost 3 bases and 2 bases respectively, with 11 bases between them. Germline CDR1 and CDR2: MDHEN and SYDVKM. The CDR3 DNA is TGTGCCAGCAGTTTTATAACTAGGGCCTACGAGCAGTACTTC. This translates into CASSFITRAYEQYF.

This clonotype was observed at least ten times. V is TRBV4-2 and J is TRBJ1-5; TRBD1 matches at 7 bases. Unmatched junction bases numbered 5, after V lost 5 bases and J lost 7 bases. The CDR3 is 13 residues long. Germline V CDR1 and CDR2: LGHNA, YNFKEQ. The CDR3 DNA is TGTGCCAGCAGCGATATACAGGGGCAGCCCCAGCATTTT. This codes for CASSDIQGQPQHF.

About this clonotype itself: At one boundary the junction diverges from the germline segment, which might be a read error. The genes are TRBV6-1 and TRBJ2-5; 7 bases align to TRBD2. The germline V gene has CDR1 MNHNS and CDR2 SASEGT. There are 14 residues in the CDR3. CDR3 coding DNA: TGTGCCATCAGTGGTCAACGGGAGGTCGAGACCCAGTACTTC. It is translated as CAISGQREVETQYF.

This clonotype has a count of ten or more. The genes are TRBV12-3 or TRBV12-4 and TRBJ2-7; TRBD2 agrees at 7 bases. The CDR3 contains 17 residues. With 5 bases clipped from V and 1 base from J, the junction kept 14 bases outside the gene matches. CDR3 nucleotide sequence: TGTGCCAGCAGTCCGACGACTGCTAGCGGAGAGTCCTACGAGCAGTACTTC. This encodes CASSPTTASGESYEQYF.

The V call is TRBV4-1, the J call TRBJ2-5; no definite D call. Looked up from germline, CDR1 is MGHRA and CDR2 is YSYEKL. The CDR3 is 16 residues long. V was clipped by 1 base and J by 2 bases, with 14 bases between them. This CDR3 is CASSQASPRGQETQYF. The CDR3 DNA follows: TGCGCCAGCAGCCAAGCTTCCCCCCGCGGACAAGAGACCCAGTACTTC.

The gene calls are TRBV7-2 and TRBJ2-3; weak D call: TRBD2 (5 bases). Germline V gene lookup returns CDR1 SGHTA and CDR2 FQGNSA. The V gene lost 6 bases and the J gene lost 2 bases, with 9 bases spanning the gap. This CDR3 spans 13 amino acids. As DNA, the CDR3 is TGTGCCAGCAGATCGGGAATCACAGATACGCAGTATTTT. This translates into CASRSGITDTQYF. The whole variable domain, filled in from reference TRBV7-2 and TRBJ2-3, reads GAGVSQSPSNKVTEKGKDVELRCDPISGHTALYWYRQSLGQGLEFLIYFQGNSAPDKSGLPSDRFSAERTGGSVSTLTIQRTQQEDSAVYLCASRSGITDTQYFGPGTRLTVL.

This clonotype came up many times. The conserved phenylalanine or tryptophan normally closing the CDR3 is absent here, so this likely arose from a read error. The CDR3 DNA is TGTGCCAGCAGTTTCCTAGGGGGCGCATGGTATGGCTACACCCTC. Amino acid sequence: CASSFLGGAWYGYTL. The rearrangement joins TRBV27 to TRBJ1-2, with TRBD1 identical over 7 bases. The CDR3 spans 15 residues. Germline V gene lookup returns CDR1 MNHEY and CDR2 SMNVEV (reference sequence). V dropped 3 bases and J dropped 5; count of bases not matched to a gene: 9.

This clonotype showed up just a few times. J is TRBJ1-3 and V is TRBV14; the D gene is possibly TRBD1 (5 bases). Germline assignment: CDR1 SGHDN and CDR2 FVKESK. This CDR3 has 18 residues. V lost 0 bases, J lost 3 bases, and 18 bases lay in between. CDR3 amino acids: CASSQDYPLAGIGNTIYF. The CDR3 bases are TGTGCCAGCAGCCAAGATTACCCCCTGGCAGGGATTGGAAACACCATATATTTT.

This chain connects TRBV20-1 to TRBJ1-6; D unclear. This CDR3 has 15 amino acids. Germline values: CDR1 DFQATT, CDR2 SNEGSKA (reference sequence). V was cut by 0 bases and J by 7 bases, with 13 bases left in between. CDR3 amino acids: CSARDHARSNSPLHF. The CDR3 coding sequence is TGCAGTGCTAGAGATCACGCCAGATCAAATTCACCCCTCCACTTT.

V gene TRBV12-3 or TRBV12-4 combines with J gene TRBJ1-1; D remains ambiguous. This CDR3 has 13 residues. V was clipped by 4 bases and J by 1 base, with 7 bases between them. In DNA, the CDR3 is TGTGCCAGCAGTTGGCGGCCGAACACTGAAGCTTTCTTT. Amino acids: CASSWRPNTEAFF.

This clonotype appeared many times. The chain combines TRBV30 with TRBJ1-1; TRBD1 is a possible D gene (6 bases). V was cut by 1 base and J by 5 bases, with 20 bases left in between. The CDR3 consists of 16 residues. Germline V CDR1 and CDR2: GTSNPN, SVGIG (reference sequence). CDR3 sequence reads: CAWSAERRGRWTEAFF. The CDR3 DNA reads TGTGCCTGGAGTGCCGAACGTCGGGGGCGGTGGACTGAAGCTTTCTTT.

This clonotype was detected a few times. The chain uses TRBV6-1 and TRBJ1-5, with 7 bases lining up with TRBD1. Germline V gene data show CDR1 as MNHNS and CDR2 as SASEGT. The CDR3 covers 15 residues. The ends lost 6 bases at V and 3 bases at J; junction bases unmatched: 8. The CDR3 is CASRMDRTLNQPQHF. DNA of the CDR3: TGTGCCAGCAGAATGGACAGGACTCTCAATCAGCCCCAGCATTTT.

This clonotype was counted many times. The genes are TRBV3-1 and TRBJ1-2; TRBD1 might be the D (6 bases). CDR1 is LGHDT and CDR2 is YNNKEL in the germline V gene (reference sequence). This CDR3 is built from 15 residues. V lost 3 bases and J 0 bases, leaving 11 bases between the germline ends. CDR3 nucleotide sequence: TGTGCCAGCAGCCAGATACAGGGAACTAACTATGGCTACACCTTC. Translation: CASSQIQGTNYGYTF.

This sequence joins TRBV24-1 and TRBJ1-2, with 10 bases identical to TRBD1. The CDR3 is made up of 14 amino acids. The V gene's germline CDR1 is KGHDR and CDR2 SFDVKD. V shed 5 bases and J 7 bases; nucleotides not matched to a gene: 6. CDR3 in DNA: TGTGCCACCAGTGCAGCGACAGGGGGCTCTGGCTACACCTTC. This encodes CATSAATGGSGYTF.

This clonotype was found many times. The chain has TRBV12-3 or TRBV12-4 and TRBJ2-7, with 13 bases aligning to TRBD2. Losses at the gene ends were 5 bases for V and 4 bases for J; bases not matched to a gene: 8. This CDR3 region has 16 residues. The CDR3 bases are TGTGCCAGCAGTGGGACTAGCGGGACTCTTAAATACGAGCAGTACTTC. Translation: CASSGTSGTLKYEQYF.

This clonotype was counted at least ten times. The CDR3 sequence: CAIRAGQGYGYTF. Written as DNA, the CDR3 is TGTGCCATCAGAGCGGGACAGGGGTATGGCTACACCTTC. The V call is TRBV10-3, the J call TRBJ1-2; 10 positions agree with TRBD1. Germline V gene data show CDR1 as ENHRY and CDR2 as SYGVKD. The CDR3 extends over 13 amino acids. V gave up 6 bases and J gave up 5 bases; unmatched junction bases: 3.

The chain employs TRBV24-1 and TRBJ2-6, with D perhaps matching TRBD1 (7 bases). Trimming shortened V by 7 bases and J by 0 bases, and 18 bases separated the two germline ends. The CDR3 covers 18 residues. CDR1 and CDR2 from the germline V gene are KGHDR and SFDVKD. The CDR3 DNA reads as TGTGCCACCAGCGGGTCAGGGGGGAAGCTCTCTGGGGCCAACGTCCTGACTTTC. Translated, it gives CATSGSGGKLSGANVLTF.

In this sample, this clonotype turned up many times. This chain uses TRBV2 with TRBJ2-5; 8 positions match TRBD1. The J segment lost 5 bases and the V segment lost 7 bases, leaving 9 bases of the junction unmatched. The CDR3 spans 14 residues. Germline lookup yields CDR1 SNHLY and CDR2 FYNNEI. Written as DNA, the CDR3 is TGTGCCAGCAAGGGTCAGGGGGCTTCGGAGACCCAGTACTTC. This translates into CASKGQGASETQYF.

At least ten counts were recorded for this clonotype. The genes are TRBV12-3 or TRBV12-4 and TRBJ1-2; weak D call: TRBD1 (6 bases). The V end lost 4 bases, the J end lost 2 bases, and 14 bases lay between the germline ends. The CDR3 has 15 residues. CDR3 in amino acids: CASSSFGGPNYGYTF. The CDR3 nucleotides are TGTGCCAGCAGTTCCTTCGGGGGCCCAAACTATGGCTACACCTTC.

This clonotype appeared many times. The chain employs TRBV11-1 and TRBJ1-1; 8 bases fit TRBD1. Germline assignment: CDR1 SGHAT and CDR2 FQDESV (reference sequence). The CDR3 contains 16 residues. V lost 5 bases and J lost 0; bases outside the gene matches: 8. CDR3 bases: TGTGCCAGCAGCCCTACAGGGGGGGGAGTGAACACTGAAGCTTTCTTT. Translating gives CASSPTGGGVNTEAFF.

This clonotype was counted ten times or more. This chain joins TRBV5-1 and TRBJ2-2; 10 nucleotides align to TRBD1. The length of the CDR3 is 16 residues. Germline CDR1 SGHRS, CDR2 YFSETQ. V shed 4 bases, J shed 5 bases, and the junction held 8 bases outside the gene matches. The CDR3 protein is CASSGPGQGLTGELFF. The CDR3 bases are TGCGCCAGCAGCGGACCGGGACAGGGGTTGACCGGGGAGCTGTTTTTT.

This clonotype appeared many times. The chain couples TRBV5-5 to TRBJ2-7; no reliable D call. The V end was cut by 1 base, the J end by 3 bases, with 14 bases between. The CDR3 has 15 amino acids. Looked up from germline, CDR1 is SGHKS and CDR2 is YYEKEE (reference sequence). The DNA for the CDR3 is TGTGCCAGCAGCTTGTTGTTTGGCAGTTACTACGAGCAGTACTTC. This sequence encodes CASSLLFGSYYEQYF.

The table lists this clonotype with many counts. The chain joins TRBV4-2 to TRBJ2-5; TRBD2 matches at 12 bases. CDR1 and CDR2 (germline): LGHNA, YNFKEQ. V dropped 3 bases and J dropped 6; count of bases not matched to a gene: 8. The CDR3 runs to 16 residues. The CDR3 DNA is TGTGCCAGCAGCCACCGACTAGCGGGAGAAACAAAGACCCAGTACTTC. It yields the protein CASSHRLAGETKTQYF.

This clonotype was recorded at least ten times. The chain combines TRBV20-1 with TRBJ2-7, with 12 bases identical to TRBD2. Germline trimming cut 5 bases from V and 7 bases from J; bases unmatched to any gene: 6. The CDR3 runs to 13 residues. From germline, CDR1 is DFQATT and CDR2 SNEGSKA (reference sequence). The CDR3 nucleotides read TGCAGTGCTGCTACTAGCGGGAGGTATGAGCAGTACTTC. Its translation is CSAATSGRYEQYF.

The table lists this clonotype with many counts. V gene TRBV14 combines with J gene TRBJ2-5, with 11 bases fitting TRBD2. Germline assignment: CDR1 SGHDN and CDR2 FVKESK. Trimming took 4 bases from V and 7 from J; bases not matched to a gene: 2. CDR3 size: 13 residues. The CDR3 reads CASSPGTSGTQYF. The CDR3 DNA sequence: TGTGCCAGCAGCCCTGGGACTAGCGGGACCCAGTACTTC.